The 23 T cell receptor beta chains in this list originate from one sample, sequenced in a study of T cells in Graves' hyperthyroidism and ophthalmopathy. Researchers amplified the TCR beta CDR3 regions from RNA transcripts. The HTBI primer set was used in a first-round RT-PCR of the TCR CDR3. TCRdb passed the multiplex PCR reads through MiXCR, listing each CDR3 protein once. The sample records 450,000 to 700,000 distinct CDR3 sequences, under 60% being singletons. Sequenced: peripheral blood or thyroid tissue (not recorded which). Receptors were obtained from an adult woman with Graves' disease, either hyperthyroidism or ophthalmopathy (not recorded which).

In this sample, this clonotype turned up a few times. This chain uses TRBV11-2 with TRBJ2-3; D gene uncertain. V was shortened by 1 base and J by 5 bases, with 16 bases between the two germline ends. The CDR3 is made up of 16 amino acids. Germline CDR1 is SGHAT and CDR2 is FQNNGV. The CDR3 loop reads CASSLAQGPEIDTQYF. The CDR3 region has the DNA TGTGCCAGCAGCTTAGCTCAAGGGCCGGAGATAGATACGCAGTATTTT. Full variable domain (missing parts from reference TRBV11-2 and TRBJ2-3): EAGVAQSPRYKIIEKRQSVAFWCNPISGHATLYWYQQILGQGPKLLIQFQNNGVVDDSQLPKDRFSAERLKGVDSTLKIQPAKLEDSAVYLCASSLAQGPEIDTQYFGPGTRLTVL.

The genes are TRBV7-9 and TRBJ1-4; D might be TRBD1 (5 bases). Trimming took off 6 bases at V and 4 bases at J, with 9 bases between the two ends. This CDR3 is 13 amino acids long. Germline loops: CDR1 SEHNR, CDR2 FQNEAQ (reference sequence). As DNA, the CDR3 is TGTGCCAGCAGGGGGGAGGATAATGAAAAACTGTTTTTT. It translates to CASRGEDNEKLFF.

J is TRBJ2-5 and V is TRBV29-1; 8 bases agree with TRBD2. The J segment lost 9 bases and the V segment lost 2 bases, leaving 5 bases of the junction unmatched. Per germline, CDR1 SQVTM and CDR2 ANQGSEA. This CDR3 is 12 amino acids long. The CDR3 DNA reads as TGCAGCGTTGAACCCGGGAGGGAGGCCCAGTACTTC. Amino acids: CSVEPGREAQYF.

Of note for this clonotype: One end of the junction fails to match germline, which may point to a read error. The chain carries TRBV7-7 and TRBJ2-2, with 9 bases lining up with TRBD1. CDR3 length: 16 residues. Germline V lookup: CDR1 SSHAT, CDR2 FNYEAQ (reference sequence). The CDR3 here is CASSLGWTGETGELFF. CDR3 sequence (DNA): TGTGCTAGCAGCTTAGGATGGACAGGGGAAACCGGGGAGCTGTTTTTT.

CDR3 DNA: TGTGCCAGCAGCTGGGGGGGCGGGGGCATGAACACTGAAGCTTTCTTT. Translation: CASSWGGGGMNTEAFF. The chain combines TRBV5-6 with TRBJ1-1; possible D gene TRBD1, 6 bases. Germline CDR1 reads SGHDT; CDR2 reads YYEEEE. V lost 3 bases, J lost 0 bases, and 15 bases lay in between. The CDR3 runs 16 residues.

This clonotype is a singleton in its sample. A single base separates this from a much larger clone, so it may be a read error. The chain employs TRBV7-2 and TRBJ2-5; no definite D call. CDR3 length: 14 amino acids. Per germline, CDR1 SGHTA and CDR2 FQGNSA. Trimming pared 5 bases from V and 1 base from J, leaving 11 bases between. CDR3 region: CASSPRNGQETQYF. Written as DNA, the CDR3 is TGTGCCAGCAGCCCCCGGAACGGCCAAGAGACCCAGTACTTC. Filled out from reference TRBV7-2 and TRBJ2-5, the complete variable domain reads GAGVSQSPSNKVTEKGKDVELRCDPISGHTALYWYRQSLGQGLEFLIYFQGNSAPDKSGLPSDRFSAERTGGSVSTLTIQRTQQEDSAVYLCASSPRNGQETQYFGPGTRLLVL.

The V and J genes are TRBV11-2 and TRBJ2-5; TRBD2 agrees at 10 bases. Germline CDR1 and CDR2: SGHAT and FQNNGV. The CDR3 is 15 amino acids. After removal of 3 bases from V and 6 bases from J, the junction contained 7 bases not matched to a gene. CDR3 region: CASSLGSGGRKTQYF. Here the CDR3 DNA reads TGTGCCAGCAGCTTGGGTAGCGGGGGGCGGAAGACCCAGTACTTC.

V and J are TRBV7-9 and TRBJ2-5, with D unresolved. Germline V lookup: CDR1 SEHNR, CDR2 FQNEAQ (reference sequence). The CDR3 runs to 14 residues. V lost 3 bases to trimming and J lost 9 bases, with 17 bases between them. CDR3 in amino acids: CASSFSGARQPQYF. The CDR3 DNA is TGTGCCAGCAGCTTTTCGGGTGCTCGGCAGCCCCAGTACTTC. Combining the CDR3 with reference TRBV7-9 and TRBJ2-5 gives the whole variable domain DTGVSQNPRHKITKRGQNVTFRCDPISEHNRLYWYRQTLGQGPEFLTYFQNEAQLEKSRLLSDRFSAERPKGSFSTLEIQRTEQGDSAMYLCASSFSGARQPQYFGPGTRLLVL.

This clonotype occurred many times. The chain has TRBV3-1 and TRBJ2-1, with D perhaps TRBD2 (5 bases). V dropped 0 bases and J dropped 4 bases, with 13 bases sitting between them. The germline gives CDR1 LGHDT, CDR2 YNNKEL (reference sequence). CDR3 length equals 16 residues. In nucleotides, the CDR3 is TGTGCCAGCAGCCAAGACGGCCTAGCCCCATACAATGAGCAGTTCTTC. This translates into CASSQDGLAPYNEQFF.

As DNA, the CDR3 is TGTGCCAGCAGCTTGCGCATTAACTATGGCTACACCTTC. Amino acid sequence: CASSLRINYGYTF. The rearrangement links TRBV7-9 to TRBJ1-2; D not certain. The CDR3 is made up of 13 amino acids. Deletions cut 3 bases from V and 1 base from J, with 6 bases between. Germline assignment: CDR1 SEHNR and CDR2 FQNEAQ (reference sequence).

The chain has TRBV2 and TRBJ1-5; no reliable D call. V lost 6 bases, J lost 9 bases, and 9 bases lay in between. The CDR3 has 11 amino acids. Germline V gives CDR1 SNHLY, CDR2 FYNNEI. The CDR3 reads CASSPDWPQHF. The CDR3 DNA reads TGTGCCAGCAGCCCTGACTGGCCCCAGCATTTT. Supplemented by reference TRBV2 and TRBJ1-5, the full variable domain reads EPEVTQTPSHQVTQMGQEVILRCVPISNHLYFYWYRQILGQKVEFLVSFYNNEISEKSEIFDDQFSVERPDGSNFTLKIRSTKLEDSAMYFCASSPDWPQHFGDGTRLSIL.

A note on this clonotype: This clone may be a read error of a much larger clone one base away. CDR3 DNA: TGTGCCAGCGGCTTAGCGCCCTCGGCAGGGGGTTACTACGAGCAGTACTTC. Translation gives CASGLAPSAGGYYEQYF. The chain uses TRBV7-9 and TRBJ2-7; TRBD1 agrees at 7 bases. The germline CDR1 and CDR2 sequences are SEHNR and FQNEAQ (reference sequence). This CDR3 is built from 17 residues.

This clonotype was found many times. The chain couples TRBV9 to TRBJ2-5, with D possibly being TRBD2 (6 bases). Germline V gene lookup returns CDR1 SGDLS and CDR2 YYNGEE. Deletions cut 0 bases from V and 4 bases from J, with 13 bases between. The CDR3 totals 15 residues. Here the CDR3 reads CASSVGGGGVETQYF. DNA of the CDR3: TGTGCCAGCAGCGTAGGAGGCGGAGGGGTAGAGACCCAGTACTTC.

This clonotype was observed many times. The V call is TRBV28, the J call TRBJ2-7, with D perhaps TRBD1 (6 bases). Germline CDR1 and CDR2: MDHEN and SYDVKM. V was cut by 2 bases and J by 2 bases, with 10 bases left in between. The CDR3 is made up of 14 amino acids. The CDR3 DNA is TGTGCCAGCAGTTTACCCCCAGGGGCCTACGAGCAGTACTTC. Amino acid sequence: CASSLPPGAYEQYF. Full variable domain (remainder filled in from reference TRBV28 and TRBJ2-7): DVKVTQSSRYLVKRTGEKVFLECVQDMDHENMFWYRQDPGLGLRLIYFSYDVKMKEKGDIPEGYSVSREKKERFSLILESASTNQTSMYLCASSLPPGAYEQYFGPGTRLTVT.

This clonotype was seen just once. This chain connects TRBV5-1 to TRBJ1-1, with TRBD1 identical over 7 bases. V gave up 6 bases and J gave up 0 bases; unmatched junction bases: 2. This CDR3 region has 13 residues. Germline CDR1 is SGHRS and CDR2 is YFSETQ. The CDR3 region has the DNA TGCGCCAGCAAGGGACAGTTGAACACTGAAGCTTTCTTT. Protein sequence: CASKGQLNTEAFF.

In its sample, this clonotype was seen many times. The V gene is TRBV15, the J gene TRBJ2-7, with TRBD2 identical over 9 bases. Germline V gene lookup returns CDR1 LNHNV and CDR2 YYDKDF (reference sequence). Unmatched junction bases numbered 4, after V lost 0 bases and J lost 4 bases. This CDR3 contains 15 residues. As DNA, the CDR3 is TGTGCCACCAGCAGAGAGGGCCTAGCGGGATACGAGCAGTACTTC. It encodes CATSREGLAGYEQYF.

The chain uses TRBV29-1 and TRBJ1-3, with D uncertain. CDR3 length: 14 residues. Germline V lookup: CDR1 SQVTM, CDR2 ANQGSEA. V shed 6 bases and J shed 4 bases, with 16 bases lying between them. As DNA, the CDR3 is TGCAGCGTGCGGCTGCAGGAGTCCGGAAACACCATATATTTT. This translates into CSVRLQESGNTIYF.

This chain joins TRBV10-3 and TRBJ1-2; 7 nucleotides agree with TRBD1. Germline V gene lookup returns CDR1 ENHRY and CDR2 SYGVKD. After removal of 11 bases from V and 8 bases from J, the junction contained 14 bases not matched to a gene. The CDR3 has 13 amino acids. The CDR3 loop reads CASNDRDAFGYTF. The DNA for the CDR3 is TGTGCCTCCAACGACAGGGATGCTTTCGGCTACACCTTC.

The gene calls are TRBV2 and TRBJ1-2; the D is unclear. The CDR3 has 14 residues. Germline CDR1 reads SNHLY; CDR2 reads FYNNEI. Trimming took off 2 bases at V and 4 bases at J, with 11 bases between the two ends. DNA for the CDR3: TGTGCCAGCAGTGAACAGGTCCGGAGCTATGGCTACACCTTC. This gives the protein CASSEQVRSYGYTF. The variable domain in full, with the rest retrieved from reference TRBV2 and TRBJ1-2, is EPEVTQTPSHQVTQMGQEVILRCVPISNHLYFYWYRQILGQKVEFLVSFYNNEISEKSEIFDDQFSVERPDGSNFTLKIRSTKLEDSAMYFCASSEQVRSYGYTFGSGTRLTVV.

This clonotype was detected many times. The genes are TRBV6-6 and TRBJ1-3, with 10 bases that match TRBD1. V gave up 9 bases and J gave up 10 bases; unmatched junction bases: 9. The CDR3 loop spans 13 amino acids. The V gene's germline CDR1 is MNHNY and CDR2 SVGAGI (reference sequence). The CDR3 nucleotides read TGTGCCAGTTCTGACAGGGGGCTAAAAACCATATATTTT. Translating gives CASSDRGLKTIYF.

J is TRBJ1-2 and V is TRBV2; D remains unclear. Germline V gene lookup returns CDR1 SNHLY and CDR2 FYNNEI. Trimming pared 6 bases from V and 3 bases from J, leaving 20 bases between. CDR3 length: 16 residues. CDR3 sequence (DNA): TGTGCCAGCAGGCGATCCCCCCCGCGCGCGGACTATGGCTACACCTTC. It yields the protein CASRRSPPRADYGYTF.

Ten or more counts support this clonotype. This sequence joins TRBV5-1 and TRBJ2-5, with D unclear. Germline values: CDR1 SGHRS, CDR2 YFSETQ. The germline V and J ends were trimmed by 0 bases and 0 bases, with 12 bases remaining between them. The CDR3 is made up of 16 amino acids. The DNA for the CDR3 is TGCGCCAGCAGCTTGGGGGCAGGAGTGTACCAAGAGACCCAGTACTTC. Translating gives CASSLGAGVYQETQYF.

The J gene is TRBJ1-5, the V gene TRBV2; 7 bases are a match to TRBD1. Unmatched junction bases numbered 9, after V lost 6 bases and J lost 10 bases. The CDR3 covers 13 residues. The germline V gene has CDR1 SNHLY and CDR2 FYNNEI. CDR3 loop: CASRTGQFSPQHF. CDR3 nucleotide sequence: TGTGCCAGCAGGACGGGACAGTTTTCCCCCCAGCATTTT.